Each of the 32 T cell receptor beta chains below was sequenced from the same sample in a study of metastatic and nonmetastatic thyroid tumors. Among the patients, none had received any treatment before thyroid surgery. TCRdb re-called clones from the PCR reads using MiXCR. The repertoire consists of 35,000 to 45,000 clones, with about 26% occurring once and the leading ten covering approximately 11%. The specimen sequenced was blood. Receptors originate from a male donor with papillary thyroid cancer or a benign thyroid nodule (not recorded which). Some clones in this sample may be carry-over from other donors' samples.

The CDR3 DNA reads TGTGCCAGCAGCTTAGCGGGGGGTCCCTATGGCTACACCTTC. Its protein is CASSLAGGPYGYTF. The gene calls are TRBV7-2 and TRBJ1-2; the D gene is possibly TRBD1 (5 bases). Germline CDR1 reads SGHTA; CDR2 reads FQGNSA. This CDR3 comprises 14 residues. V was clipped by 0 bases and J by 4 bases, with 9 bases between them.

There are many counts of this clone. The chain joins TRBV5-1 to TRBJ1-6; 9 positions agree with TRBD1. The CDR3 has 14 residues. Germline-derived CDR1 and CDR2 are SGHRS and YFSETQ. J lost 7 bases, V lost 2 bases, and 1 base had no gene match. The CDR3 sequence is CASSFGQGNSPLHF. The DNA of the CDR3 is TGCGCCAGCAGCTTCGGACAGGGGAATTCACCCCTCCACTTT.

V and J are TRBV11-2 and TRBJ2-1; 7 bases agree with TRBD1. Trimming at V came to 4 bases and at J to 5 bases, leaving 8 bases not matched to a gene. Germline-derived CDR1 and CDR2 are SGHAT and FQNNGV. This CDR3 spans 15 amino acids. This CDR3 is CASSSPLQGDNEQFF. In nucleotides, the CDR3 is TGTGCCAGCAGCTCCCCTCTCCAGGGGGACAATGAGCAGTTCTTC.

This clone was observed many times. The chain is built from TRBV18 and TRBJ2-7, with D maybe TRBD1 (5 bases). CDR1 and CDR2 (germline): KGHSH, LQKENI. The CDR3 is 13 residues long. With 2 bases removed from V and 5 bases from J, the gap between germline ends came to 10 bases. The CDR3 loop is CASSPKGSDEQYF. CDR3 sequence (DNA): TGTGCCAGCTCACCAAAGGGGTCTGACGAGCAGTACTTC.

The chain recombines TRBV11-2 with TRBJ1-2; D gene uncertain. This CDR3 is built from 16 residues. Between the trimmed V and J ends, which lost 2 bases and 5 bases, there was a span of 18 bases. The V gene's germline CDR1 is SGHAT and CDR2 FQNNGV. In nucleotides, the CDR3 is TGTGCCAGCAGCTTACAGAGTCAACCGACACCTTATGGCTACACCTTC. Its protein product is CASSLQSQPTPYGYTF.

This clone was seen many times. Here the CDR3 omits its conserved ending phenylalanine or tryptophan, so a read error is the likely source. The same CDR3 also results from other DNA sequences found in this sample. This chain uses TRBV25-1 with TRBJ1-6; the D is unclear. V dropped 3 bases and J dropped 6 bases, with 12 bases sitting between them. CDR3 size: 15 residues. Germline CDR1 reads MGHDK; CDR2 reads SYGVNS. CDR3 sequence: CASSDDYAGNSPLHS. The CDR3 bases are TGTGCCAGCAGTGACGACTACGCGGGTAATTCACCCCTCCACTCT.

The chain carries TRBV6-1 and TRBJ1-5; 8 bases fit TRBD1. Germline V CDR1 and CDR2: MNHNS, SASEGT. The CDR3 totals 15 residues. J lost 2 bases, V lost 5 bases, and 5 bases had no gene match. As DNA, the CDR3 is TGTGCCAGCAGTCCCTTGACAGGGGGCAATCAGCCCCAGCATTTT. Translation gives CASSPLTGGNQPQHF.

This clone was seen ten or more times. The chain joins TRBV18 to TRBJ2-7; 10 bases are a match to TRBD2. The length of the CDR3 is 19 residues. The germline CDR1 and CDR2 sequences are KGHSH and LQKENI. J lost 0 bases, V lost 2 bases, and 13 bases had no gene match. In nucleotides, the CDR3 is TGTGCCAGCTCACCAGCCCCGCGGACTAGCGGCAATCCCTCCTACGAGCAGTACTTC. Translation: CASSPAPRTSGNPSYEQYF.

The chain combines TRBV5-1 with TRBJ1-1; TRBD1 might be the D (6 bases). The V end was cut by 7 bases, the J end by 0 bases, with 10 bases between. Germline CDR1 and CDR2: SGHRS and YFSETQ. This CDR3 comprises 13 residues. The CDR3, as DNA: TGCGCCAGCCGTACAGGGTTGAACACTGAAGCTTTCTTT. It encodes CASRTGLNTEAFF.

In its sample, this clone ranks as medium-sized. The CDR3 region is CASSLGQNTEAFF. As DNA, the CDR3 is TGTGCCAGCAGCTTAGGACAGAACACTGAAGCTTTCTTT. V gene TRBV11-2 combines with J gene TRBJ1-1; D not certain. Trimming pared 1 base from V and 1 base from J, leaving 4 bases between. This CDR3 region has 13 residues. Germline V gives CDR1 SGHAT, CDR2 FQNNGV.

This clone was counted many times. Written as DNA, the CDR3 is TGTGCCAGCAGCCCGTCCCAGGGGATAGGCTACACCTTC. It is translated as CASSPSQGIGYTF. The chain recombines TRBV3-1 with TRBJ1-2, with a weak D call TRBD1 (6 bases). The V end lost 4 bases, the J end lost 8 bases, and 14 bases lay between the germline ends. This CDR3 is built from 13 residues. Per the germline V gene, CDR1 is LGHDT and CDR2 is YNNKEL (reference sequence).

Notes on this clone: A much larger clonotype is one base distant, so this may be a read error. The chain uses TRBV7-2 and TRBJ2-7; D is unresolved. V lost 4 bases to trimming and J lost 0 bases, with 10 bases between them. Per the germline V gene, CDR1 is SGHTA and CDR2 is FQGNSA. The CDR3 sequence is 14 residues long. CDR3 nucleotides: TGTGCCAGCAGCTCATCCAGTACCTCCTACGAGCAGTACTTC. Amino acids: CASSSSSTSYEQYF.

This clone was observed many times. The chain recombines TRBV19 with TRBJ1-5; maybe TRBD1 (6 bases). This CDR3 comprises 14 residues. V lost 5 bases and J lost 5, with 13 bases in between. Germline CDR1 is LNHDA and CDR2 is SQIVND (reference sequence). The CDR3 is CASSPRGSDQPQHF. CDR3 in DNA: TGTGCCAGTAGTCCTAGGGGGAGCGATCAGCCCCAGCATTTT. The full variable domain, in which reference TRBV19 and TRBJ1-5 provide the parts outside the CDR3, is DGGITQSPKYLFRKEGQNVTLSCEQNLNHDAMYWYRQDPGQGLRLIYYSQIVNDFQKGDIAEGYSVSREKKESFPLTVTSAQKNPTAFYLCASSPRGSDQPQHFGDGTRLSIL.

The genes are TRBV12-3 or TRBV12-4 and TRBJ2-7, with D tentatively TRBD1 or TRBD2 (5 bases each). The CDR3 runs 13 residues. V dropped 1 base and J dropped 7 bases, with 11 bases sitting between them. This CDR3 is CASSLGGWQEQYF. DNA for the CDR3: TGTGCCAGCAGTTTAGGGGGGTGGCAGGAGCAGTACTTC.

The J gene is TRBJ2-7, the V gene TRBV20-1; 10 nucleotides agree with TRBD1. The CDR3 loop spans 14 amino acids. J lost 3 bases, V lost 6 bases, and 8 bases had no gene match. Germline assignment: CDR1 DFQATT and CDR2 SNEGSKA (reference sequence). CDR3 amino acids: CSARQGAGFYEQYF. The CDR3 DNA reads TGCAGTGCGCGACAGGGGGCAGGATTCTACGAGCAGTACTTC.

This clone was picked up many times. The chain employs TRBV28 and TRBJ1-1, with unresolved D. Germline V gene sequence: CDR1 MDHEN, CDR2 SYDVKM. V was trimmed by 8 bases and J by 4 bases, leaving 8 bases between them. The CDR3 is made up of 11 amino acids. CDR3 coding DNA: TGTGCCAGCCTGGGAGGCACTGAAGCTTTCTTT. Amino acid sequence: CASLGGTEAFF. The variable domain in full, completed from reference TRBV28 and TRBJ1-1, reads DVKVTQSSRYLVKRTGEKVFLECVQDMDHENMFWYRQDPGLGLRLIYFSYDVKMKEKGDIPEGYSVSREKKERFSLILESASTNQTSMYLCASLGGTEAFFGQGTRLTVV.

This chain connects TRBV5-5 to TRBJ2-2; D remains ambiguous. This CDR3 comprises 13 residues. The germline V and J ends were trimmed by 0 bases and 1 base, with 1 base remaining between them. The V gene's germline CDR1 is SGHKS and CDR2 YYEKEE (reference sequence). The CDR3 region is CASSLGNTGELFF. The CDR3 coding sequence is TGTGCCAGCAGCTTGGGGAACACCGGGGAGCTGTTTTTT.

This clone was detected only a few times. CDR3 in DNA: TGTGCCAGCAGCGACAGCCCCCAAGAGACCCAGTACTTC. This encodes CASSDSPQETQYF. The chain joins TRBV12-3 or TRBV12-4 to TRBJ2-5; possible D gene TRBD1, 5 bases. The CDR3 is 13 residues long. V was shortened by 6 bases and J by 1 base, with 9 bases between the two germline ends.

The rearrangement links TRBV27 to TRBJ1-2, with TRBD1 identical over 10 bases. The junction had 8 bases not matched to a gene; V was cut back by 5 bases and J by 8 bases. The CDR3 covers 14 residues. The germline V gene has CDR1 MNHEY and CDR2 SMNVEV (reference sequence). This CDR3 reads CASSPRDRGGGYTF. CDR3 DNA: TGTGCCAGCAGTCCGCGGGACAGGGGAGGGGGCTACACCTTC.

This chain links TRBV15 with TRBJ1-5; maybe TRBD1 (6 bases). The CDR3 sequence is 16 residues long. CDR1 and CDR2 from the germline V gene are LNHNV and YYDKDF (reference sequence). V gave up 6 bases and J gave up 0 bases, with 15 bases separating them. The CDR3, as DNA: TGTGCCACCAGGTCGGACAGAACTTATAGCAATCAGCCCCAGCATTTT. Encoded protein: CATRSDRTYSNQPQHF.

This clone was detected only a few times. The J gene is TRBJ2-7, the V gene TRBV25-1; 9 bases agree with TRBD2. CDR1 MGHDK and CDR2 SYGVNS come from the germline V gene. The CDR3 consists of 15 residues. V lost 3 bases, J lost 6 bases, and 9 bases stayed unmatched. The DNA of the CDR3 is TGTGCCAGCAGTGATCTGGCGGGAGGGCCGGGCGAGCAGTACTTC. Amino acid sequence: CASSDLAGGPGEQYF.

The DNA of the CDR3 is TGTGCCAGCAGCCGAGGTTCCGGGAGAATCTCCTACAATGAGCAGTATTTT. Amino acids: CASSRGSGRISYNEQYF. The chain links TRBV11-1 to TRBJ2-3, with D perhaps TRBD2 (6 bases). Between the trimmed V and J ends, which lost 5 bases and 11 bases, there was a span of 29 bases. This CDR3 spans 17 amino acids. CDR1 and CDR2 (germline): SGHAT, FQDESV (reference sequence).

The chain carries TRBV5-1 and TRBJ2-1, with TRBD2 matching over 7 bases. With 0 bases clipped from V and 5 bases from J, the junction kept 5 bases outside the gene matches. This CDR3 has 15 residues. Germline V gene lookup returns CDR1 SGHRS and CDR2 YFSETQ. CDR3 region: CASSLVGGSDNEQFF. Written as DNA, the CDR3 is TGCGCCAGCAGCTTGGTGGGCGGGAGCGACAATGAGCAGTTCTTC.

There are many counts of this clone. The CDR3 DNA is TGCAGCGTTGACCTCGCATTCAGGGGTAGGTCCTACAATGAGCAGTTCTTC. Protein: CSVDLAFRGRSYNEQFF. This sequence joins TRBV29-1 and TRBJ2-1, with D maybe TRBD1 (6 bases). This CDR3 has 17 amino acids. V was shortened by 3 bases and J by 1 base, with 19 bases between the two germline ends. The germline gives CDR1 SQVTM, CDR2 ANQGSEA.

The chain links TRBV15 to TRBJ1-1; 7 nucleotides align to TRBD1. Germline assignment: CDR1 LNHNV and CDR2 YYDKDF (reference sequence). The CDR3 runs 15 residues. Trimming at V came to 0 bases and at J to 5 bases, leaving 6 bases not matched to a gene. The CDR3 is CATSRDRTGRTEAFF. CDR3 bases: TGTGCCACCAGCAGAGATCGGACAGGACGGACTGAAGCTTTCTTT.

V usage is TRBV6-1 and J usage is TRBJ1-2, with D possibly matching TRBD1 (5 bases). Per the germline V gene, CDR1 is MNHNS and CDR2 is SASEGT. This CDR3 comprises 11 residues. The V end lost 6 bases, the J end lost 10 bases, and 12 bases lay between the germline ends. The CDR3 reads CASSSGLAYTF. CDR3 coding DNA: TGTGCCAGCAGCTCGGGACTTGCCTACACCTTC.

This clone showed up just a few times. The V and J genes are TRBV12-3 or TRBV12-4 and TRBJ2-7; tentatively, D is TRBD1 or TRBD2 (5 bases each). The CDR3 is made up of 15 amino acids. V dropped 1 base and J dropped 6 bases, with 16 bases sitting between them. The CDR3 protein is CASSLDLSGRPEQYF. CDR3 nucleotide sequence: TGTGCCAGCAGTTTAGATTTGTCGGGGCGGCCCGAGCAGTACTTC.

The chain couples TRBV11-3 to TRBJ2-2; no firm D call. V shed 5 bases and J shed 4 bases, with 8 bases lying between them. From germline, CDR1 is SGHNT and CDR2 YENEEA. The CDR3 runs 13 residues. CDR3 sequence reads: CASSPAVTGELFF. In nucleotides, the CDR3 is TGTGCCAGCAGCCCGGCCGTCACCGGGGAGCTGTTTTTT.

V usage is TRBV3-1 and J usage is TRBJ2-7, with TRBD2 matching 11 bases. J lost 7 bases, V lost 2 bases, and 7 bases had no gene match. The CDR3 is made up of 15 amino acids. The germline V gene encodes CDR1 LGHDT and CDR2 YNNKEL (reference sequence). CDR3 sequence: CASSQWFSGRDEQYF. DNA of the CDR3: TGTGCCAGCAGCCAATGGTTTAGCGGGAGGGATGAGCAGTACTTC.

The chain links TRBV20-1 to TRBJ1-4; D not certain. With 1 base removed from V and 7 bases from J, the gap between germline ends came to 13 bases. The CDR3 is made up of 14 amino acids. From germline, CDR1 is DFQATT and CDR2 SNEGSKA (reference sequence). Here the CDR3 DNA reads TGCAGTGCTAGAGGGTCGTGGGATACTGAAAAACTGTTTTTT. Residues: CSARGSWDTEKLFF.

The genes are TRBV5-1 and TRBJ1-3; no firm D call. CDR1 SGHRS and CDR2 YFSETQ come from the germline V gene. Trimming removed 0 bases from V and 4 bases from J, with 8 bases in between. CDR3 size: 14 residues. CDR3 sequence reads: CASSLVGYGNTIYF. DNA of the CDR3: TGCGCCAGCAGCTTGGTTGGGTACGGAAACACCATATATTTT.

CDR3 sequence (DNA): TGTGCCAGCAGTATCGGCGCTGGGCAGCCCCAGCATTTT. Amino acids: CASSIGAGQPQHF. This chain links TRBV12-3 or TRBV12-4 with TRBJ1-5; no definite D call. The CDR3 consists of 13 residues. Trimming stripped 5 bases from V and 7 bases from J, with 12 bases between.